Each of the 25 T cell receptor beta chains below was sequenced from the same sample in a study of T cells in Graves' hyperthyroidism and ophthalmopathy (dated by TCRdb to between 2019 and 2020). The protocol used for the library was multiplex PCR. Sequenced using an Illumina HiSeq 2000. The TCR beta CDR3 regions were amplified from RNA transcripts. For the first round of RT-PCR on the TCR CDR3, the HTBI primer set was used together with the Qiagen OneStep RT-PCR kit. TCRdb reworked the public reads: Q25 trimming with fastp, MiXCR clone assembly, productive beta chains retained. Rows merge per CDR3 protein into single entries with the most common DNA and genes. The sample data list about 700,000 distinct CDR3 sequences, and approximately 14% of these were observed just once. Jointly, the top ten make up about 10% of the sample. Sequencing input: blood. The source of these receptors is a young woman with Graves' hyperthyroidism.

In its sample, this clonotype was seen many times. As DNA, the CDR3 is TGCAGTGCTAGAGCCGGACTAGCGGGAGGGCCAACAGATACGCAGTATTTT. It encodes CSARAGLAGGPTDTQYF. The J gene is TRBJ2-3, the V gene TRBV20-1; 15 bases are shared with TRBD2. From germline, CDR1 is DFQATT and CDR2 SNEGSKA (reference sequence). The ends lost 1 base at V and 3 bases at J; junction bases unmatched: 5. The CDR3 covers 17 residues.

This clonotype has only a few counts. V usage is TRBV7-8 and J usage is TRBJ2-7, with D tentatively TRBD1 (6 bases). Germline V gives CDR1 SGHVS, CDR2 FQNEAQ. The CDR3 length is 15 residues. The V and J ends lost 5 bases and 3 bases respectively, with 17 bases between them. The CDR3 DNA is TGTGCCAGCAGCGAACAGGGCGCCCCCGTCTACGAGCAGTACTTC. As protein: CASSEQGAPVYEQYF.

V and J are TRBV19 and TRBJ2-3; 10 bases align to TRBD2. CDR3 size: 17 residues. Unmatched junction bases numbered 13, after V lost 5 bases and J lost 5 bases. Per germline, CDR1 LNHDA and CDR2 SQIVND (reference sequence). The CDR3 region has the DNA TGTGCCAGTAGTTCTTGGACTAGCGGAGATTGGGGAGATACGCAGTATTTT. This gives the protein CASSSWTSGDWGDTQYF.

This clonotype was picked up many times. The V and J genes are TRBV5-1 and TRBJ2-7, with 14 bases lining up with TRBD2. The CDR3 consists of 14 residues. From germline, CDR1 is SGHRS and CDR2 YFSETQ. With V trimmed by 4 bases and J by 4 bases, 1 base remained unmatched. The CDR3 DNA reads as TGCGCCAGCAGCGGGACTAGCGGGAGATACGAGCAGTACTTC. The encoded protein is CASSGTSGRYEQYF. The full variable domain, rest sourced from reference TRBV5-1 and TRBJ2-7, is KAGVTQTPRYLIKTRGQQVTLSCSPISGHRSVSWYQQTPGQGLQFLFEYFSETQRNKGNFPGRFSGRQFSNSRSEMNVSTLELGDSALYLCASSGTSGRYEQYFGPGTRLTVT.

This clonotype was seen repeatedly, ten times or more. The rearrangement uses TRBV28 and TRBJ2-7; D not resolved. Germline assignment: CDR1 MDHEN and CDR2 SYDVKM. The CDR3 length is 13 residues. Between the trimmed V and J ends, which lost 3 bases and 1 base, there was a span of 7 bases. This chain's CDR3 is CASSFGPSYEQYF. DNA of the CDR3: TGTGCCAGCAGTTTTGGACCTTCCTACGAGCAGTACTTC.

In this sample, this clonotype turned up a few times. This chain links TRBV18 with TRBJ1-2, with 8 bases fitting TRBD1. After removal of 5 bases from V and 8 bases from J, the junction contained 7 bases not matched to a gene. Germline V CDR1 and CDR2: KGHSH, LQKENI. This CDR3 region has 13 residues. The CDR3 sequence: CASSGQGPEGYTF. The CDR3 DNA sequence: TGTGCCAGCTCAGGACAGGGCCCAGAGGGCTACACCTTC.

The genes are TRBV9 and TRBJ2-3; 9 bases map to TRBD2. Germline assignment: CDR1 SGDLS and CDR2 YYNGEE. V was pared by 0 bases and J by 1 base, with 6 bases of the junction left unmatched. This CDR3 has 17 residues. The CDR3 nucleotides read TGTGCCAGCAGCGTAGCCCCCCGACTAGCGGGCACAGATACGCAGTATTTT. Translated: CASSVAPRLAGTDTQYF.

V is TRBV28 and J is TRBJ2-1; possibly TRBD1 or TRBD2 for D (5 bases each). CDR1 and CDR2 (germline): MDHEN, SYDVKM. The CDR3 has 16 residues. Trimming took 6 bases from V and 2 from J, leaving 17 bases between them. CDR3 residues: CASSGLGARAYNEQFF. The CDR3 nucleotides are TGTGCCAGCAGCGGACTCGGGGCTCGGGCCTACAATGAGCAGTTCTTC. Filled out from reference TRBV28 and TRBJ2-1, the complete variable domain reads DVKVTQSSRYLVKRTGEKVFLECVQDMDHENMFWYRQDPGLGLRLIYFSYDVKMKEKGDIPEGYSVSREKKERFSLILESASTNQTSMYLCASSGLGARAYNEQFFGPGTRLTVL.

In its sample, this clonotype was seen many times. The chain is built from TRBV4-3 and TRBJ2-7; 14 bases fit TRBD2. With 3 bases clipped from V and 7 bases from J, the junction kept 11 bases outside the gene matches. This CDR3 has 17 residues. Germline V CDR1 and CDR2: LGHNA, YSLEER. CDR3 sequence: CASSQREGLAGVGEQYF. The CDR3 bases are TGCGCCAGCAGCCAGCGAGAGGGACTAGCGGGAGTCGGGGAGCAGTACTTC.

This clonotype came up many times. The chain has TRBV28 and TRBJ2-2; the D gene is possibly TRBD1 (5 bases). The V and J ends lost 7 bases and 6 bases respectively, with 12 bases between them. The CDR3 consists of 13 residues. CDR1 and CDR2 (germline): MDHEN, SYDVKM. The CDR3 spells CASKLQQAGELFF. The CDR3 DNA reads as TGTGCCAGCAAACTCCAACAGGCCGGGGAGCTGTTTTTT.

This clonotype was detected only a few times. The chain uses TRBV5-1 and TRBJ2-5; no clear D gene. V lost 5 bases and J 5 bases, leaving 13 bases between the germline ends. CDR3 length equals 13 residues. The germline gives CDR1 SGHRS, CDR2 YFSETQ. CDR3 sequence: CASSIGVEETQYF. The CDR3 DNA sequence: TGCGCCAGCAGTATTGGGGTGGAGGAGACCCAGTACTTC.

A few counts support this clonotype. This chain links TRBV2 with TRBJ1-2; 10 positions agree with TRBD1. CDR3 length: 17 residues. J gave up 6 bases and V 10 bases, and 20 bases lay outside the gene matches. The germline V gene has CDR1 SNHLY and CDR2 FYNNEI. CDR3 amino acids: CATTRPHWGQGQDGYTF. CDR3 nucleotides: TGTGCCACCACACGCCCTCATTGGGGACAGGGGCAGGATGGCTACACCTTC.

The table lists this clonotype with a few counts. The rearrangement uses TRBV12-3 or TRBV12-4 and TRBJ1-2, with D perhaps matching TRBD1 (6 bases). The CDR3 runs 11 residues. V lost 4 bases, J lost 7 bases, and 7 bases lay in between. For the CDR3, the DNA is TGTGCCAGCAGTTGGGGGGCTGGCTACACCTTC. Its protein is CASSWGAGYTF.

The chain carries TRBV9 and TRBJ1-1; TRBD1 might be the D (5 bases). This CDR3 spans 13 amino acids. Trimming removed 3 bases at V and 3 bases at J, with 9 bases between. Germline V CDR1 and CDR2: SGDLS, YYNGEE. The CDR3, as DNA: TGTGCCAGCAGCGCAGGGAGGGACACTGAAGCTTTCTTT. It encodes CASSAGRDTEAFF.

In its sample, this clonotype was seen a few times. This chain connects TRBV6-1 to TRBJ2-5; D unresolved. Per the germline V gene, CDR1 is MNHNS and CDR2 is SASEGT. The ends were cut back, 6 bases at V and 6 bases at J, with 17 bases in the middle. This CDR3 is 14 amino acids long. This CDR3 reads CASRVGQDVKTQYF. The CDR3 DNA follows: TGTGCCAGCAGGGTGGGTCAGGATGTAAAGACCCAGTACTTC.

This clonotype was counted between two and nine times. V gene TRBV7-3 combines with J gene TRBJ1-6; D possibly corresponds to TRBD1 (5 bases). Germline V gives CDR1 SGHTA, CDR2 FQGTGA. Trimming removed 9 bases at V and 7 bases at J, with 22 bases between. This CDR3 is 16 amino acids long. CDR3 sequence (DNA): TGTGCCAGTGGGAGGGGACCCCCGACTGGGAATTCACCCCTCCACTTT. Amino acid sequence: CASGRGPPTGNSPLHF. Full variable domain (outside the CDR3, taken from reference TRBV7-3 and TRBJ1-6): GAGVSQTPSNKVTEKGKYVELRCDPISGHTALYWYRQSLGQGPEFLIYFQGTGAADDSGLPNDRFFAVRPEGSVSTLKIQRTERGDSAVYLCASGRGPPTGNSPLHFGNGTRLTVT.

This clonotype has more than one count but fewer than ten. This rearrangement joins TRBV19 to TRBJ2-7; D unclear. CDR3 size: 14 residues. V lost 3 bases and J 2 bases, leaving 11 bases between the germline ends. CDR1 is LNHDA and CDR2 is SQIVND in the germline V gene (reference sequence). The DNA for the CDR3 is TGTGCCAGTAGTATGTCCCGGGCACCCTACGAGCAGTACTTC. Residues: CASSMSRAPYEQYF.

There are many counts of this clonotype. The chain is built from TRBV6-2 or TRBV6-3 and TRBJ1-1; D not resolved. The CDR3 covers 14 residues. The germline gives CDR1 MNHEY, CDR2 SVGEGT. The V and J ends lost 3 bases and 0 bases respectively, with 8 bases between them. CDR3 in DNA: TGTGCCAGCAGTTATATGCAGATGAACACTGAAGCTTTCTTT. Its protein product is CASSYMQMNTEAFF.

This clonotype showed up just a few times. V usage is TRBV5-1 and J usage is TRBJ2-1, with D uncertain. The CDR3 runs 15 residues. V was pared by 0 bases and J by 1 base, with 8 bases between. CDR1 is SGHRS, CDR2 YFSETQ, per germline. The CDR3 sequence: CASSLVSFSYNEQFF. The DNA for the CDR3 is TGCGCCAGCAGCTTGGTCAGTTTTTCCTACAATGAGCAGTTCTTC.

The V and J genes are TRBV11-2 and TRBJ2-3, with TRBD2 matching over 12 bases. The CDR3 totals 18 residues. The germline V gene encodes CDR1 SGHAT and CDR2 FQNNGV. Unmatched junction bases numbered 12, after V lost 0 bases and J lost 8 bases. In nucleotides, the CDR3 is TGTGCCAGCAGCTTAGATCTGGCTAGCGGGGGGGCCCGGGGTACGCAGTATTTT. It translates to CASSLDLASGGARGTQYF.

This clonotype showed up just a few times. The V and J genes are TRBV5-1 and TRBJ1-2; TRBD1 matches 8 bases. Trimming at V came to 3 bases and at J to 6 bases, leaving 7 bases not matched to a gene. The CDR3 is 14 residues long. CDR1 SGHRS and CDR2 YFSETQ come from the germline V gene. Here the CDR3 DNA reads TGCGCCAGCAGCTCCTTGACAGGGGTGGATGGCTACACCTTC. Amino acid sequence: CASSSLTGVDGYTF.

The V and J genes are TRBV7-8 and TRBJ1-1; 10 bases map to TRBD1. Trimming removed 5 bases from V and 5 bases from J; junction bases left unmatched: 11. This CDR3 spans 16 amino acids. Germline-derived CDR1 and CDR2 are SGHVS and FQNEAQ. The CDR3 region has the DNA TGTGCCAGCAGCCCATACCAAGACAGGGGGCGGACTGAAGCTTTCTTT. It translates to CASSPYQDRGRTEAFF. Based on the CDR3 plus reference TRBV7-8 and TRBJ1-1, the full variable domain is GAGVSQSPRYKVAKRGQDVALRCDPISGHVSLFWYQQALGQGPEFLTYFQNEAQLDKSGLPSDRFFAERPEGSVSTLKIQRTQQEDSAVYLCASSPYQDRGRTEAFFGQGTRLTVV.

The table lists this clonotype with many counts. V usage is TRBV6-2 or TRBV6-3 and J usage is TRBJ2-7; 7 nucleotides match TRBD2. Germline CDR1 and CDR2: MNHEY and SVGEGT. This CDR3 comprises 15 residues. The ends lost 2 bases at V and 5 bases at J; junction bases unmatched: 9. The CDR3 region is CASSYVSLAVDEQYF. The CDR3 nucleotides are TGTGCCAGCAGTTACGTATCGCTAGCGGTCGACGAGCAGTACTTC.

This clonotype was counted ten times or more. This chain joins TRBV7-9 and TRBJ2-7, with D hard to call. The CDR3 runs 13 residues. V was cut by 4 bases and J by 4 bases, with 11 bases left in between. The germline CDR1 and CDR2 sequences are SEHNR and FQNEAQ (reference sequence). The CDR3 DNA reads TGTGCCAGCAGCTCTTCCTTGTCGTACGAGCAGTACTTC. This encodes CASSSSLSYEQYF.

The chain joins TRBV20-1 to TRBJ2-7; TRBD1 might be the D (6 bases). With 8 bases removed from V and 7 bases from J, the gap between germline ends came to 21 bases. Germline assignment: CDR1 DFQATT and CDR2 SNEGSKA (reference sequence). The CDR3 is made up of 13 amino acids. CDR3 sequence: CSSQGKTTTEQYF. Written as DNA, the CDR3 is TGCAGTAGCCAGGGGAAAACGACGACGGAGCAGTACTTC.